This T cell receptor beta chain was captured in a study of control samples from healthy donors and cancer patients. Profiling relied on immunoSEQ multiplex PCR, and the TCRdb table lists in-frame clones only, not all of them. This table holds about 110,000 clones, around four fifths found once. With 5 bases removed from V and 9 bases from J, the gap between germline ends came to 14 bases. Germline values: CDR1 ENHRY, CDR2 SYGVKD. The CDR3 runs 14 residues. V and J are TRBV10-3 and TRBJ1-6; the D gene is possibly TRBD1 (5 bases). This TCR derives from a man aged 18 to 29 in good health. The sample consisted of blood. CDR3 in DNA: TGTGCCATCAGTATTCAGGGCTCCGGTTCACCCCTCCACTTT. Its translation: CAISIQGSGSPLHF.